This T cell receptor (beta chain) was sequenced during a study of blood T cell repertoires in COVID-19. Study in general: The United States, Italy and Spain provided the acute and convalescent COVID-19 samples. Sources were T cells, B-cell-depleted T cells, or PBMCs; the material itself was cDNA or gDNA.

Source study methods: It was from reference gene primer amplification that nucleated cell counts were estimated. Produced via immunoSEQ multiplex PCR; TCRdb's table is partial and in-frame only. The DNA was the basis for D and trimming; V, J and clone size are from that table. The repertoire holds around 170,000 clones, with roughly four fifths as singletons. Germline V gives CDR1 LGHDT, CDR2 YNNKEL (reference sequence). J was trimmed by 7 bases and V by 0 bases; bases with no gene match: 11. The CDR3 is 17 amino acids. The TCR was taken from a woman aged 40 to 50 with acute or convalescent COVID-19. Sequencing was carried out using peripheral blood. V and J are TRBV3-1 (or the pseudogene TRBV3-2) and TRBJ2-1; TRBD2 aligns across 8 bases. The CDR3 DNA reads TGTGCCAGCAGCCAAGATCGCCTAGCGGGCCCCTTAAATGAGCAGTTCTTC. Translation gives CASSQDRLAGPLNEQFF.